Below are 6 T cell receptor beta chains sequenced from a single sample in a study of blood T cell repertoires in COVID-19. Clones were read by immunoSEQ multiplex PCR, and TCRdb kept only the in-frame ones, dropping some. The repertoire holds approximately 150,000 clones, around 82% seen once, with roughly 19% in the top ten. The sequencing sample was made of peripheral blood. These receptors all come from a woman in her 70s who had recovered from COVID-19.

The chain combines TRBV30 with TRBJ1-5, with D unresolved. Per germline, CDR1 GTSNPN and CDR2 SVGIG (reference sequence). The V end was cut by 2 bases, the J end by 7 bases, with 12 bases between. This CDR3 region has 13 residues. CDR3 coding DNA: TGTGCCTGGAGTCCGGGGTCCGAACAGCCCCAGCATTTT. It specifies CAWSPGSEQPQHF.

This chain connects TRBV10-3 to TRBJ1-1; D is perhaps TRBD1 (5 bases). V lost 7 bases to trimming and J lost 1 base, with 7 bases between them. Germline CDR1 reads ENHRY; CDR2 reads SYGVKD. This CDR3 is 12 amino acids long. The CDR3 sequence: CAIKGQNTEAFF. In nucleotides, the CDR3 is TGTGCCATCAAGGGGCAGAACACTGAAGCTTTCTTT.

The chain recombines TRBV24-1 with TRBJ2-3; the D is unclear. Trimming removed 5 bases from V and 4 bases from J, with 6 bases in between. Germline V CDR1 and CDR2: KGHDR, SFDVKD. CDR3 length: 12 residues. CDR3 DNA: TGTGCCACCAGTGCCCGGGCAGATACGCAGTATTTT. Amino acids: CATSARADTQYF.

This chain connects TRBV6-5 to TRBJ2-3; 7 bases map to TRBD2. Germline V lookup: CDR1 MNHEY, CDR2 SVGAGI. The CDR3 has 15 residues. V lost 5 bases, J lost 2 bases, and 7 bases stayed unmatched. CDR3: CASSPRGLSTDTQYF. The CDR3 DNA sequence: TGTGCCAGCAGTCCACGGGGACTATCCACAGATACGCAGTATTTT.

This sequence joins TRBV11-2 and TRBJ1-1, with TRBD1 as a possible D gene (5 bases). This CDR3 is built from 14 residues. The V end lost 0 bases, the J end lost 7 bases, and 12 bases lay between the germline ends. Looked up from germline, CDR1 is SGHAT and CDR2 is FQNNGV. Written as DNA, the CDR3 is TGTGCCAGCAGCTTAGATTGGGGGGGAGGTGAAGCTTTCTTT. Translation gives CASSLDWGGGEAFF.

The CDR3 loop is CAWSFGDREAYGYTF. CDR3 nucleotides: TGTGCCTGGAGTTTCGGGGACAGGGAGGCCTATGGCTACACCTTC. This chain connects TRBV30 to TRBJ1-2, with 9 bases matching TRBD1. The CDR3 extends over 15 amino acids. The germline gives CDR1 GTSNPN, CDR2 SVGIG (reference sequence). The ends lost 2 bases at V and 4 bases at J; junction bases unmatched: 8.